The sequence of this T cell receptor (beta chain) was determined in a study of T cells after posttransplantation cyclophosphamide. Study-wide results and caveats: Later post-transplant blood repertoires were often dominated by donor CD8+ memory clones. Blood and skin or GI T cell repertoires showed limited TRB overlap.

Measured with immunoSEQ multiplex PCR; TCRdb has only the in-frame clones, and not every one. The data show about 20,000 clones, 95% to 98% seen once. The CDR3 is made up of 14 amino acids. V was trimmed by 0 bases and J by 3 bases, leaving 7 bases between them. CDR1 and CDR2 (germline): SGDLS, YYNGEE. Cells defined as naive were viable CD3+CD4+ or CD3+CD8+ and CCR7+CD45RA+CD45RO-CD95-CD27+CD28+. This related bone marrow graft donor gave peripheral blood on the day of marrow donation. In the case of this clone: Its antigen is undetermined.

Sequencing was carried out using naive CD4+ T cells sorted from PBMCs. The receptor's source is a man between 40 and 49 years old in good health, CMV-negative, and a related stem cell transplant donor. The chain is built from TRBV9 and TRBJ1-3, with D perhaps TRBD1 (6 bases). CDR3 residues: CASSVGQVGNTIYF. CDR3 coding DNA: TGTGCCAGCAGCGTAGGACAGGTTGGAAACACCATATATTTT.